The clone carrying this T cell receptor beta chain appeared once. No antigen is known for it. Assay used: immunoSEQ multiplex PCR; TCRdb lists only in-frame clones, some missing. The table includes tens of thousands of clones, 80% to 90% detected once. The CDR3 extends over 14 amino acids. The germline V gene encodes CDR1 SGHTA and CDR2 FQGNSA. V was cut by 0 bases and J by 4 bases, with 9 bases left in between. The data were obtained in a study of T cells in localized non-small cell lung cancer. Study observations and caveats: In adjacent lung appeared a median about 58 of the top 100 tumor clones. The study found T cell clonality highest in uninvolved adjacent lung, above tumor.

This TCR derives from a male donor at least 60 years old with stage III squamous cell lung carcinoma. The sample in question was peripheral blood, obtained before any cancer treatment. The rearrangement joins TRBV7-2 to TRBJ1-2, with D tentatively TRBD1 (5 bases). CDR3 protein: CASSLAGGGYGYTF. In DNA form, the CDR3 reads TGTGCCAGCAGCTTAGCGGGCGGGGGCTATGGCTACACCTTC.